What follows are 25 T cell receptor beta chains derived from one specimen sequenced in a study of siplizumab effects on memory and regulatory T cells. The data were produced by immunoSEQ multiplex PCR, yet TCRdb's version contains in-frame clones alone and is incomplete. Here the sample spans fewer than 120,000 clones, just under 95% being singletons. Sequencing used CD4+ T cells sorted from blood. These receptors all stem from a human donor in good health.

This clone has only a few counts. The chain carries TRBV19 and TRBJ1-2; D is unresolved. V lost 3 bases and J 4 bases, leaving 9 bases between the germline ends. In germline, CDR1 is LNHDA, CDR2 SQIVND (reference sequence). This CDR3 is built from 13 residues. The CDR3: CASSMSALYGYTF. CDR3 bases: TGTGCCAGTAGTATGTCCGCACTCTATGGCTACACCTTC.

The gene calls are TRBV19 and TRBJ2-7, with 8 positions matching TRBD1. Germline V gene lookup returns CDR1 LNHDA and CDR2 SQIVND (reference sequence). The CDR3 has 16 residues. The ends lost 1 base at V and 3 bases at J; junction bases unmatched: 8. The CDR3 coding sequence is TGTGCCAGTAGTATAGCCTCCGGGACAGGACTCTACGAGCAGTACTTC. Its protein is CASSIASGTGLYEQYF.

As DNA, the CDR3 is TGTGCCAGCAGCCAAGGAAGACAGTTCTACAATGAGCAGTTCTTC. This translates into CASSQGRQFYNEQFF. The genes are TRBV14 and TRBJ2-1; D may be TRBD1 (5 bases). The CDR3 extends over 15 amino acids. The germline V and J ends were trimmed by 1 base and 3 bases, with 10 bases remaining between them. The V gene's germline CDR1 is SGHDN and CDR2 FVKESK. Looking up the rest from reference TRBV14 and TRBJ2-1 gives the full variable domain: EAGVTQFPSHSVIEKGQTVTLRCDPISGHDNLYWYRRVMGKEIKFLLHFVKESKQDESGMPNNRFLAERTGGTYSTLKVQPAELEDSGVYFCASSQGRQFYNEQFFGPGTRLTVL.

V is TRBV18 and J is TRBJ1-2; D may be TRBD1 (6 bases). The germline CDR1 and CDR2 sequences are KGHSH and LQKENI. The CDR3 consists of 15 residues. Trimming cost V 3 bases and J 2 bases, with 13 bases left between them. In DNA form, the CDR3 reads TGTGCCAGCTCACCCGAGGGGGGCCGGAACTATGGCTACACCTTC. Protein product: CASSPEGGRNYGYTF.

The genes are TRBV2 and TRBJ2-1, with D tentatively TRBD2 (6 bases). Trimming shortened V by 7 bases and J by 7 bases, and 20 bases separated the two germline ends. CDR3 length equals 15 residues. CDR1 is SNHLY, CDR2 FYNNEI, per germline. The CDR3 sequence is CASIKGLTVENEQFF. CDR3 in DNA: TGTGCCAGCATCAAGGGACTCACAGTAGAAAATGAGCAGTTCTTC.

In its sample, this clone was seen once. The chain links TRBV5-5 to TRBJ1-6, with a possible D match to TRBD1 (6 bases). Germline CDR1 is SGHKS and CDR2 is YYEKEE (reference sequence). This CDR3 comprises 15 residues. Trimming cost V 6 bases and J 4 bases, with 14 bases left between them. The CDR3 spells CASKQGQLYNSPLHF. The CDR3 DNA reads as TGTGCCAGCAAACAAGGACAGTTATATAATTCACCCCTCCACTTT. The full variable domain, with the rest looked up from reference TRBV5-5 and TRBJ1-6, is DAGVTQSPTHLIKTRGQQVTLRCSPISGHKSVSWYQQVLGQGPQFIFQYYEKEERGRGNFPDRFSARQFPNYSSELNVNALLLGDSALYLCASKQGQLYNSPLHFGNGTRLTVT.

V and J are TRBV6-5 and TRBJ1-6; D may be TRBD1 (5 bases). The germline V gene has CDR1 MNHEY and CDR2 SVGAGI. V lost 5 bases and J 6 bases, leaving 11 bases between the germline ends. The CDR3 is made up of 14 amino acids. CDR3 nucleotides: TGTGCCAGCAGTGAAAGGAGGGGTAATTCACCCCTCCACTTT. This translates into CASSERRGNSPLHF.

The chain links TRBV5-6 to TRBJ1-1, with 8 positions matching TRBD1. The V and J ends lost 4 bases and 0 bases, in that order; junction bases with no gene match: 5. The germline CDR1 and CDR2 sequences are SGHDT and YYEEEE. The CDR3 is 15 residues long. The DNA for the CDR3 is TGTGCCAGCAGCCCGGGGGACAGGATGAACACTGAAGCTTTCTTT. Translating gives CASSPGDRMNTEAFF.

The chain combines TRBV4-2 with TRBJ2-5; 12 nucleotides match TRBD2. Germline-derived CDR1 and CDR2 are LGHNA and YNFKEQ. This CDR3 spans 18 amino acids. V shed 4 bases and J 2 bases; nucleotides not matched to a gene: 11. CDR3 sequence: CASSRVTSGRGDQETQYF. CDR3 sequence (DNA): TGTGCCAGCAGCCGCGTGACTAGCGGGAGAGGGGATCAAGAGACCCAGTACTTC.

This chain joins TRBV6-1 and TRBJ2-7; TRBD1 agrees at 7 bases. The junction had 8 bases not matched to a gene; V was cut back by 4 bases and J by 5 bases. CDR1 MNHNS and CDR2 SASEGT come from the germline V gene. The CDR3 covers 14 residues. The chain's CDR3 is CASSADRVRDEQYF. As DNA, the CDR3 is TGTGCCAGCAGTGCTGACAGGGTGCGTGACGAGCAGTACTTC.

The J gene is TRBJ1-2, the V gene TRBV6-6; maybe TRBD1 (5 bases). CDR3 length: 13 residues. Trimming took off 6 bases at V and 6 bases at J, with 14 bases between the two ends. The germline gives CDR1 MNHNY, CDR2 SVGAGI (reference sequence). CDR3 protein: CASRNGPGNGYTF. In DNA form, the CDR3 reads TGTGCCAGCAGAAACGGACCAGGGAATGGCTACACCTTC.

V and J are TRBV5-1 and TRBJ1-6, with D possibly matching TRBD1 (6 bases). The CDR3 loop spans 14 amino acids. The V and J ends lost 3 bases and 6 bases respectively, with 10 bases between them. Per the germline V gene, CDR1 is SGHRS and CDR2 is YFSETQ. CDR3 in DNA: TGCGCCAGCAGCTCCGGGACACTTAATTCACCCCTCCACTTT. Protein sequence: CASSSGTLNSPLHF.

The chain combines TRBV4-2 with TRBJ2-7; 10 nucleotides align to TRBD2. The length of the CDR3 is 15 residues. Germline CDR1 reads LGHNA; CDR2 reads YNFKEQ. With V trimmed by 4 bases and J by 3 bases, 6 bases remained unmatched. The CDR3 loop reads CASSREASGSYEQYF. In DNA form, the CDR3 reads TGTGCCAGCAGCCGGGAAGCTAGCGGGAGCTACGAGCAGTACTTC.

This chain connects TRBV7-3 to TRBJ2-3, with 11 bases matching TRBD2. Looked up from germline, CDR1 is SGHTA and CDR2 is FQGTGA. Trimming took 3 bases from V and 6 from J; bases not matched to a gene: 8. The CDR3 loop spans 16 amino acids. Here the CDR3 DNA reads TGTGCCAGCAGCTTTGGGACTAGCGGAGCATACGATACGCAGTATTTT. Translating it yields CASSFGTSGAYDTQYF. The full variable domain, rest sourced from reference TRBV7-3 and TRBJ2-3, is GAGVSQTPSNKVTEKGKYVELRCDPISGHTALYWYRQSLGQGPEFLIYFQGTGAADDSGLPNDRFFAVRPEGSVSTLKIQRTERGDSAVYLCASSFGTSGAYDTQYFGPGTRLTVL.

This chain links TRBV7-9 with TRBJ2-3, with unresolved D. The CDR3 is 13 residues long. Germline CDR1 reads SEHNR; CDR2 reads FQNEAQ (reference sequence). Trimming removed 5 bases from V and 5 bases from J, with 11 bases in between. The CDR3 DNA follows: TGTGCCAGCAGCGTAGGATCGGGAGATACGCAGTATTTT. Protein sequence: CASSVGSGDTQYF.

The chain combines TRBV5-5 with TRBJ1-2, with D unclear. Per the germline V gene, CDR1 is SGHKS and CDR2 is YYEKEE (reference sequence). The CDR3 extends over 15 amino acids. Trimming cost V 4 bases and J 0 bases, with 13 bases left between them. CDR3 sequence: CASSPPGRTNYGYTF. DNA of the CDR3: TGTGCCAGCAGCCCCCCCGGACGGACTAACTATGGCTACACCTTC.

This clone came up a few times. This chain uses TRBV6-6 with TRBJ2-2; the D is unclear. The CDR3 spans 13 residues. Per germline, CDR1 MNHNY and CDR2 SVGAGI (reference sequence). V lost 7 bases and J lost 7, with 13 bases in between. DNA of the CDR3: TGTGCCAGCACACACCCCGAGAACGGGGAGCTGTTTTTT. Encoded protein: CASTHPENGELFF.

The J gene is TRBJ1-2, the V gene TRBV5-4; D ambiguous. The germline CDR1 and CDR2 sequences are SGHNT and YYREEE (reference sequence). Trimming left V 1 base short and J 4 bases short, with 14 bases between. This CDR3 region has 15 residues. CDR3 amino acids: CASSLFHLGSYGYTF. In DNA, the CDR3 is TGTGCCAGCAGCTTGTTCCATCTGGGATCCTATGGCTACACCTTC.

The chain links TRBV19 to TRBJ2-5, with a tentative D call TRBD1 (5 bases). Germline assignment: CDR1 LNHDA and CDR2 SQIVND (reference sequence). V lost 5 bases and J 4 bases, leaving 11 bases between the germline ends. This CDR3 has 13 amino acids. CDR3 DNA sequence: TGTGCCAGTAGTGGACAAGCAGGAGAGACCCAGTACTTC. Its protein product is CASSGQAGETQYF.

The gene calls are TRBV7-2 and TRBJ1-1; a weak D match, TRBD1 (5 bases). V was cut by 5 bases and J by 0 bases, with 13 bases left in between. The CDR3 has 15 residues. The germline gives CDR1 SGHTA, CDR2 FQGNSA. CDR3 sequence: CASSRDSLMNTEAFF. The CDR3, as DNA: TGTGCCAGCAGCAGAGACAGTCTAATGAACACTGAAGCTTTCTTT.

The chain recombines TRBV5-1 with TRBJ1-2; TRBD1 aligns across 7 bases. Unmatched junction bases numbered 9, after V lost 3 bases and J lost 4 bases. This CDR3 has 15 residues. Germline CDR1 and CDR2: SGHRS and YFSETQ. The CDR3 nucleotides are TGCGCCAGCAGCTCCGACCCCGGGACAGCCTATGGCTACACCTTC. Translating it yields CASSSDPGTAYGYTF.

The rearrangement uses TRBV5-1 and TRBJ1-1; D ambiguous. Germline V CDR1 and CDR2: SGHRS, YFSETQ. V lost 4 bases to trimming and J lost 4 bases, with 11 bases between them. The CDR3 is 13 residues long. CDR3 sequence reads: CASSNAWGTEAFF. The CDR3 bases are TGCGCCAGCAGCAACGCCTGGGGCACTGAAGCTTTCTTT.

The rearrangement uses TRBV5-1 and TRBJ2-1; perhaps D is TRBD1 or TRBD2 (5 bases each). The CDR3 length is 13 residues. Germline CDR1 and CDR2: SGHRS and YFSETQ. Trimming shortened V by 4 bases and J by 4 bases, and 9 bases separated the two germline ends. The CDR3 region has the DNA TGCGCCAGCAGCCCGGGACCTTACAATGAGCAGTTCTTC. Translated: CASSPGPYNEQFF.

J is TRBJ2-7 and V is TRBV19; D could derive from TRBD1 or TRBD2 (6 bases each). Looked up from germline, CDR1 is LNHDA and CDR2 is SQIVND (reference sequence). V lost 2 bases and J lost 2, with 22 bases in between. There are 18 residues in the CDR3. The CDR3 is CASSIYRGPVRGPYEQYF. As DNA, the CDR3 is TGTGCCAGTAGTATATATCGGGGACCAGTTCGGGGGCCCTACGAGCAGTACTTC.

The chain links TRBV2 to TRBJ2-7; 14 nucleotides line up with TRBD2. With V trimmed by 8 bases and J by 2 bases, 5 bases remained unmatched. Germline CDR1 reads SNHLY; CDR2 reads FYNNEI. The CDR3 consists of 15 residues. This chain's CDR3 is CASGTSGSRAYEQYF. The CDR3, as DNA: TGTGCCAGCGGGACTAGCGGGAGTAGGGCCTACGAGCAGTACTTC.